Below, 18 T cell receptor beta chains from the same sample are listed, as sequenced in a study of T cells in Graves' hyperthyroidism and ophthalmopathy. Template material for amplifying TCR beta CDR3 regions consisted of RNA transcripts. The HTBI primer set was used in a first-round RT-PCR of the TCR CDR3. TCRdb reprocessed the multiplex PCR reads with MiXCR, giving one entry per CDR3 protein. The sample has about 420,000 distinct CDR3 sequences; approximately 14% are singletons. Sequencing was performed on blood. These receptors all stem from a woman under 30 with Graves' hyperthyroidism.

This clonotype has at least ten counts. The chain recombines TRBV3-1 with TRBJ1-1, with D hard to call. V lost 0 bases to trimming and J lost 1 base, with 12 bases between them. The CDR3 extends over 16 amino acids. Germline-derived CDR1 and CDR2 are LGHDT and YNNKEL (reference sequence). The CDR3 region has the DNA TGTGCCAGCAGCCAAGAGGGCATTAGATCGAACACTGAAGCTTTCTTT. Translating gives CASSQEGIRSNTEAFF.

This clonotype was detected ten times or more. The V call is TRBV20-1, the J call TRBJ2-1, with 7 bases aligning to TRBD1. The germline V gene encodes CDR1 DFQATT and CDR2 SNEGSKA (reference sequence). The CDR3 loop spans 16 amino acids. The J segment lost 7 bases and the V segment lost 0 bases, leaving 12 bases of the junction unmatched. CDR3 sequence (DNA): TGCAGTGCTAGAGATGACCAAATAAGGGGGCGGAATGAGCAGTTCTTC. This sequence encodes CSARDDQIRGRNEQFF.

CDR3 sequence (DNA): TGTGCCAGCAGTTTTAGGATGGGAATTGGGCTAGCGATCTCCACAGATACGCAGTATTTT. It is translated as CASSFRMGIGLAISTDTQYF. The chain has TRBV12-3 or TRBV12-4 and TRBJ2-3; TRBD2 is a possible D gene (6 bases). The CDR3 runs 20 residues. V was clipped by 3 bases and J by 2 bases, with 27 bases between them.

This clonotype was found a few times. The rearrangement uses TRBV20-1 and TRBJ2-2; 9 nucleotides match TRBD2. The CDR3 is made up of 17 amino acids. In germline, CDR1 is DFQATT, CDR2 SNEGSKA (reference sequence). Germline trimming cut 6 bases from V and 1 base from J; bases unmatched to any gene: 12. The CDR3 protein is CSAPTSPSGVNTGELFF. CDR3 in DNA: TGCAGTGCACCCACATCACCTAGCGGGGTGAACACCGGGGAGCTGTTTTTT.

This clonotype came up many times. The rearrangement uses TRBV12-3 or TRBV12-4 and TRBJ2-5; perhaps TRBD2 as D (6 bases). The CDR3 has 15 amino acids. The V end was cut by 6 bases, the J end by 2 bases, with 16 bases between. In DNA, the CDR3 is TGTGCCAGCAGCATAGACGGCGGGAAACAAGAGACCCAGTACTTC. Translated, it gives CASSIDGGKQETQYF.

This sequence joins TRBV7-3 and TRBJ2-7; 10 nucleotides align to TRBD1. Germline V gives CDR1 SGHTA, CDR2 FQGTGA. The CDR3 runs to 14 residues. With 3 bases clipped from V and 8 bases from J, the junction kept 7 bases outside the gene matches. CDR3 sequence: CASSLAGTGEQQYF. CDR3 DNA: TGTGCCAGCAGCTTGGCGGGGACAGGGGAACAGCAGTACTTC.

This clonotype was seen at least ten times. This chain connects TRBV7-9 to TRBJ2-2; D unclear. Germline CDR1 and CDR2: SEHNR and FQNEAQ (reference sequence). The CDR3 contains 14 residues. The V end lost 2 bases, the J end lost 6 bases, and 10 bases lay between the germline ends. The CDR3 sequence: CASSLIPTPGELFF. CDR3 nucleotides: TGTGCCAGCAGCTTAATCCCAACACCCGGGGAGCTGTTTTTT. The entire variable domain, with the rest obtained from reference TRBV7-9 and TRBJ2-2, is as follows: DTGVSQNPRHKITKRGQNVTFRCDPISEHNRLYWYRQTLGQGPEFLTYFQNEAQLEKSRLLSDRFSAERPKGSFSTLEIQRTEQGDSAMYLCASSLIPTPGELFFGEGSRLTVL.

This clonotype occurred many times. The chain is built from TRBV6-1 and TRBJ1-5; 8 bases are a match to TRBD1. The germline V gene has CDR1 MNHNS and CDR2 SASEGT. There are 15 residues in the CDR3. After removal of 2 bases from V and 7 bases from J, the junction contained 7 bases not matched to a gene. The CDR3 here is CASSESDRGGQPQHF. The CDR3, as DNA: TGTGCCAGCAGTGAATCCGACAGGGGAGGGCAGCCCCAGCATTTT.

This clonotype was recorded many times. The chain joins TRBV7-9 to TRBJ1-4; unclear D gene. V lost 4 bases, J lost 7 bases, and 4 bases lay in between. The CDR3 is made up of 11 amino acids. Germline assignment: CDR1 SEHNR and CDR2 FQNEAQ (reference sequence). The CDR3 sequence is CASSWGEKLFF. As DNA, the CDR3 is TGTGCCAGCAGCTGGGGTGAAAAACTGTTTTTT.

The sample holds a few counts of this clonotype. The chain combines TRBV4-1 with TRBJ1-4; D is ambiguous. This CDR3 contains 16 residues. CDR1 and CDR2 from the germline V gene are MGHRA and YSYEKL. Trimming left V 4 bases short and J 7 bases short, with 19 bases between. This CDR3 is CASSPAWPTPREKLFF. CDR3 coding DNA: TGCGCCAGCAGCCCAGCCTGGCCCACTCCGCGTGAAAAACTGTTTTTT.

This clonotype was seen at least ten times. The J gene is TRBJ2-1, the V gene TRBV20-1; possibly TRBD2 for D (6 bases). Germline V CDR1 and CDR2: DFQATT, SNEGSKA (reference sequence). The V end lost 3 bases, the J end lost 9 bases, and 6 bases lay between the germline ends. CDR3 length equals 10 residues. CDR3 in amino acids: CSARGGEQFF. DNA of the CDR3: TGCAGTGCTAGGGGAGGTGAGCAGTTCTTC.

This clonotype was observed at least ten times. The V gene is TRBV9, the J gene TRBJ2-3; no clear D gene. This CDR3 comprises 11 residues. Deletions cut 7 bases from V and 6 bases from J, with 9 bases between. Germline CDR1 reads SGDLS; CDR2 reads YYNGEE. The CDR3 DNA is TGTGCCAGCTCTGTTGGTGATACGCAGTATTTT. Residues: CASSVGDTQYF. The full variable domain, its missing parts supplied by reference TRBV9 and TRBJ2-3, is DSGVTQTPKHLITATGQRVTLRCSPRSGDLSVYWYQQSLDQGLQFLIQYYNGEERAKGNILERFSAQQFPDLHSELNLSSLELGDSALYFCASSVGDTQYFGPGTRLTVL.

On this clonotype: A much more abundant neighbour one base away suggests this may be a read error. The CDR3: CAGSLARTSVETQYF. The CDR3 nucleotides are TGTGCCGGCAGCTTAGCGCGGACTAGCGTGGAGACCCAGTACTTC. V usage is TRBV7-8 and J usage is TRBJ2-5; 9 nucleotides line up with TRBD2. The germline V gene encodes CDR1 SGHVS and CDR2 FQNEAQ. This CDR3 region has 15 residues. Drawing the rest from reference TRBV7-8 and TRBJ2-5, the complete variable domain is GAGVSQSPRYKVAKRGQDVALRCDPISGHVSLFWYQQALGQGPEFLTYFQNEAQLDKSGLPSDRFFAERPEGSVSTLKIQRTQQEDSAVYLCAGSLARTSVETQYFGPGTRLLVL.

Many counts were recorded for this clonotype. The CDR3 region is CASSGYRPGYEQYF. CDR3 sequence (DNA): TGTGCCAGCAGTGGGTATAGACCGGGCTACGAGCAGTACTTC. The chain recombines TRBV6-1 with TRBJ2-7; no definite D call. CDR1 and CDR2 (germline): MNHNS, SASEGT. Trimming shortened V by 4 bases and J by 3 bases, and 13 bases separated the two germline ends. The CDR3 length is 14 residues.

This clonotype was picked up many times. The chain employs TRBV6-1 and TRBJ1-4, with D unclear. This CDR3 spans 15 amino acids. The germline V and J ends were trimmed by 8 bases and 4 bases, with 17 bases remaining between them. Germline CDR1 and CDR2: MNHNS and SASEGT. CDR3 amino acids: CASSGRPLLNEKLFF. As DNA, the CDR3 is TGTGCCAGCTCGGGTAGACCCTTGCTTAATGAAAAACTGTTTTTT.

This clonotype appeared a few times. The chain has TRBV6-1 and TRBJ2-1, with 9 bases that match TRBD1. CDR1 is MNHNS and CDR2 is SASEGT in the germline V gene. With V trimmed by 2 bases and J by 15 bases, 14 bases remained unmatched. The CDR3 loop spans 15 amino acids. The CDR3 sequence is CASSEPGQGGVQLFF. The CDR3 DNA is TGTGCCAGCAGTGAACCGGGACAGGGAGGGGTTCAGCTGTTCTTC.

This clonotype has a handful of counts. The genes are TRBV6-2 or TRBV6-3 and TRBJ1-2; 7 bases are shared with TRBD1. V was clipped by 1 base and J by 4 bases; unmatched bases: 9. Germline V gives CDR1 MNHEY, CDR2 SVGEGT. The length of the CDR3 is 16 residues. CDR3 sequence: CASSYLSPGQSYGYTF. The CDR3 DNA reads TGTGCCAGCAGTTACTTGTCACCGGGACAGAGCTATGGCTACACCTTC.

This clonotype has ten or more counts. This chain uses TRBV11-2 with TRBJ2-1; unclear D gene. V was cut by 6 bases and J by 0 bases, with 6 bases left in between. The CDR3 has 13 amino acids. Germline V gives CDR1 SGHAT, CDR2 FQNNGV. Here the CDR3 reads CASSLSSYNEQFF. In DNA form, the CDR3 reads TGTGCCAGCAGTCTCAGCTCCTACAATGAGCAGTTCTTC.